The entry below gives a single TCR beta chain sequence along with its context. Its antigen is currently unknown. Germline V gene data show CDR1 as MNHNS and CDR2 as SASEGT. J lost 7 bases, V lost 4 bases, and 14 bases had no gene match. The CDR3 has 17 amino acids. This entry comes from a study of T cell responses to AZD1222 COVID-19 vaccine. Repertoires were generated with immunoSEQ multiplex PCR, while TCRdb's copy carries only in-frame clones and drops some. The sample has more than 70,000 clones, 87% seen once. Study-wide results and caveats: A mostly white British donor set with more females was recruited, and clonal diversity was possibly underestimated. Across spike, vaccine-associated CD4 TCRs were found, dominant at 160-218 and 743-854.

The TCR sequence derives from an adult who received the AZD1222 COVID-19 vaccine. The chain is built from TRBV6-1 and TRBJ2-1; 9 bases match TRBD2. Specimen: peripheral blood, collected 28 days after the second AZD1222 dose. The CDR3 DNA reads TGTGCCAGCAGTGGTTTAATTAGCGGGAGATCTGTGAATGAGCAGTTCTTC. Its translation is CASSGLISGRSVNEQFF.